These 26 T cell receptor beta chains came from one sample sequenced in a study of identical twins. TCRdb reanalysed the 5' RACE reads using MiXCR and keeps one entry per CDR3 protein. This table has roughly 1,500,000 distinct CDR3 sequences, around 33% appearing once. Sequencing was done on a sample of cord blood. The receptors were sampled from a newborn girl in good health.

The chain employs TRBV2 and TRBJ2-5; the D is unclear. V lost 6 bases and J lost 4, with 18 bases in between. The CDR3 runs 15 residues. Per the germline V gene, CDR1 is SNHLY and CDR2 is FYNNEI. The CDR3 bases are TGTGCCAGCAGCCAGGATCGACTCGGCCGAGAGACCCAGTACTTC. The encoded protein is CASSQDRLGRETQYF.

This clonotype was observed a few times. Here the CDR3 DNA reads TGTGCCAGCTCCACGCCGGGGAGGGGGAACACTGAAGCTTTCTTT. Its protein is CASSTPGRGNTEAFF. The genes are TRBV6-6 and TRBJ1-1; a weak D match, TRBD1 (5 bases). V lost 8 bases and J lost 1, with 17 bases in between. This CDR3 contains 15 residues. Germline values: CDR1 MNHNY, CDR2 SVGAGI (reference sequence).

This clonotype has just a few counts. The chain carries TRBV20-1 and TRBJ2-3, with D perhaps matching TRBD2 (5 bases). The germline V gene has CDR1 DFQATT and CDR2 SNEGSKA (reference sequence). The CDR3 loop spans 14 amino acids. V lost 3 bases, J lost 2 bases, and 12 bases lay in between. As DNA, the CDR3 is TGCAGTGCTAGTAGTCTAGCCTACACAGATACGCAGTATTTT. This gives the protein CSASSLAYTDTQYF.

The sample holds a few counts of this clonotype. CDR3 DNA sequence: TGTGCCAGCAGTTACGGCCTACGGGGCTACACCTTC. This sequence encodes CASSYGLRGYTF. This chain connects TRBV6-2 or TRBV6-3 to TRBJ1-2; D is undetermined. The CDR3 covers 12 residues. Germline V gene sequence: CDR1 MNHEY, CDR2 SVGEGT. The V end lost 2 bases, the J end lost 8 bases, and 9 bases lay between the germline ends.

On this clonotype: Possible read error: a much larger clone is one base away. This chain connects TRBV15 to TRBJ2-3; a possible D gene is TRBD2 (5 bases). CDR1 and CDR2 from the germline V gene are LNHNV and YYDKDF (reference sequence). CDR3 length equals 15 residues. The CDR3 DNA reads TGTGCCACCAGCAGCTCCGGACTGACCACAGATGCGCAGTATTTT. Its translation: CATSSSGLTTDAQYF. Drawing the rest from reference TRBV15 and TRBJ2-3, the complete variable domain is DAMVIQNPRYQVTQFGKPVTLSCSQTLNHNVMYWYQQKSSQAPKLLFHYYDKDFNNEADTPDNFQSRRPNTSFCFLDIRSPGLGDTAMYLCATSSSGLTTDAQYFGPGTRLTVL.

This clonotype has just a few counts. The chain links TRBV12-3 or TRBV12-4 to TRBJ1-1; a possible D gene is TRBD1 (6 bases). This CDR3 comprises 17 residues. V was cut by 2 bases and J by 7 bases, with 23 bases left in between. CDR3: CASSLRRGSNRDLEAFF. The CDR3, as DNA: TGTGCCAGCAGTTTAAGAAGAGGGTCCAACAGGGACCTTGAAGCTTTCTTT.

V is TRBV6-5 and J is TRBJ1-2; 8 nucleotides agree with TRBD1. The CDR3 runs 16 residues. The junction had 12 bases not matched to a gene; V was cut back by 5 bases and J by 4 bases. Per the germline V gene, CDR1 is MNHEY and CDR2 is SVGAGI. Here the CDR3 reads CASSPTPRQGAYGYTF. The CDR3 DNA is TGTGCCAGCAGTCCCACGCCCCGCCAGGGGGCCTATGGCTACACCTTC.

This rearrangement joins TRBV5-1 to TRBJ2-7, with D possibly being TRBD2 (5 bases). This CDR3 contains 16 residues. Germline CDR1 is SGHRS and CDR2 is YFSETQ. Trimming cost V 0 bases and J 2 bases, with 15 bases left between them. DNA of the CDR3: TGCGCCAGCAGCTTGGGGATAGGGAGAATAGCCTACGAGCAGTACTTC. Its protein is CASSLGIGRIAYEQYF.

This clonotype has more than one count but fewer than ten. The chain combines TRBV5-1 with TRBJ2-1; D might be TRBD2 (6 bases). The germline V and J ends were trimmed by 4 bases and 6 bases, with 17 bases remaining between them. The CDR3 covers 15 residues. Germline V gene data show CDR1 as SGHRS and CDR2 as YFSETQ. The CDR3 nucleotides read TGCGCCAGCAGCGGCGGACGGGAGTTTGGCAATGAGCAGTTCTTC. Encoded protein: CASSGGREFGNEQFF.

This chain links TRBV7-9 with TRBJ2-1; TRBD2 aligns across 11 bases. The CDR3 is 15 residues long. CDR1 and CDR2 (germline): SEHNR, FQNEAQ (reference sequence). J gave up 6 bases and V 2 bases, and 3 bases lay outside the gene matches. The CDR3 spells CASSLLSGRVNEQFF. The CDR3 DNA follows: TGTGCCAGCAGCTTACTTAGCGGGAGGGTCAATGAGCAGTTCTTC.

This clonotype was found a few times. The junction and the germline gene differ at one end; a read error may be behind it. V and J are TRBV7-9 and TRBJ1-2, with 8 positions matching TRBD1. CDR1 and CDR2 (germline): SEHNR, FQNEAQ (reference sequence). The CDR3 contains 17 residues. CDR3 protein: CASSLRQGRRANYGYIF. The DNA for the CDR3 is TGTGCCAGCAGCCTTAGACAGGGGAGGAGGGCTAACTATGGCTACATCTTC.

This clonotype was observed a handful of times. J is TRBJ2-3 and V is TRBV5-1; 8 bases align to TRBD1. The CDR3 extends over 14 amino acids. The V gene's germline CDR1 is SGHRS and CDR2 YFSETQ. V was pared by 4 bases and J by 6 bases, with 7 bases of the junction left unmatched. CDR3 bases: TGCGCCAGCAGCCTGACAGGGGAGCGGGATACGCAGTATTTT. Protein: CASSLTGERDTQYF.

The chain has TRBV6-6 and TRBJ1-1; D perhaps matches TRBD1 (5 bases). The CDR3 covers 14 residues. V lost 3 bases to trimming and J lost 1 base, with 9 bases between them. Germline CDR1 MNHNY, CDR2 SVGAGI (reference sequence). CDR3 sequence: CASSYLTGNTEAFF. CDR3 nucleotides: TGTGCCAGCAGTTATCTTACAGGGAACACTGAAGCTTTCTTT.

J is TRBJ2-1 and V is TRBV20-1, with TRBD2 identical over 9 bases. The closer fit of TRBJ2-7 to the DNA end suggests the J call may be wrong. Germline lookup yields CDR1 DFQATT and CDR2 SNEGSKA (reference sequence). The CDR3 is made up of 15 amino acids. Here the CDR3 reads CSAARLAASYNEQYF. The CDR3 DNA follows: TGCAGTGCTGCCCGACTAGCGGCTTCCTACAATGAGCAGTACTTC.

CDR3 amino acids: CASSPLGGLAEQYF. The CDR3 DNA follows: TGTGCCAGCAGCCCTTTAGGCGGTTTAGCTGAGCAGTACTTC. The chain links TRBV7-8 to TRBJ2-4; D gene ambiguous. The germline V and J ends were trimmed by 5 bases and 13 bases, with 21 bases remaining between them. CDR3 length equals 14 residues. The germline gives CDR1 SGHVS, CDR2 FQNEAQ.

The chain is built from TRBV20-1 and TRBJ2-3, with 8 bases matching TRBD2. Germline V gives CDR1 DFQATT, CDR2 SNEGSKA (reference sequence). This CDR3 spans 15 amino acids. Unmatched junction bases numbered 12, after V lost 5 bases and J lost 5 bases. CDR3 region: CSASPASGSVDTQYF. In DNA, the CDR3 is TGCAGTGCTTCCCCGGCTAGCGGGTCGGTAGATACGCAGTATTTT.

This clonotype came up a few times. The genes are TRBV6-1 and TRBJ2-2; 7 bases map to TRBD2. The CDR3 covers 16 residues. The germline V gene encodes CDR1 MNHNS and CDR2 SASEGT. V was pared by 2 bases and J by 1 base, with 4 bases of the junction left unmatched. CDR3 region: CASSELGGGNTGELFF. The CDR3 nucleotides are TGTGCCAGCAGTGAATTGGGCGGGGGGAACACCGGGGAGCTGTTTTTT.

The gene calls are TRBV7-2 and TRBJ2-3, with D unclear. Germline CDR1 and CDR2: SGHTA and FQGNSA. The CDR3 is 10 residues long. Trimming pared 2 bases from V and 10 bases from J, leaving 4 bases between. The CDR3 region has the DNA TGTGCCAGCAGCTTAAAGGCGCAGTATTTT. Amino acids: CASSLKAQYF.

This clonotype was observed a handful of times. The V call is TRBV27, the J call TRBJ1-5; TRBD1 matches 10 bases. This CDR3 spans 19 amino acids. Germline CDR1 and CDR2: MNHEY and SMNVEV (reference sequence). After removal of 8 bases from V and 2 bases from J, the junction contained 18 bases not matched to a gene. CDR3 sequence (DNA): TGTGCCAGCGGGGGAAGGGACAGGGGTATTTTGACAGGCAATCAGCCCCAGCATTTT. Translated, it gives CASGGRDRGILTGNQPQHF.

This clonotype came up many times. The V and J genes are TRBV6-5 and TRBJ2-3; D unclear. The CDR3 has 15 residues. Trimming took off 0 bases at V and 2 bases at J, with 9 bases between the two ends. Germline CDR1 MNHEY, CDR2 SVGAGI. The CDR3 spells CASSYSPSSTDTQYF. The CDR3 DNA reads TGTGCCAGCAGTTACTCGCCTAGTTCCACAGATACGCAGTATTTT.

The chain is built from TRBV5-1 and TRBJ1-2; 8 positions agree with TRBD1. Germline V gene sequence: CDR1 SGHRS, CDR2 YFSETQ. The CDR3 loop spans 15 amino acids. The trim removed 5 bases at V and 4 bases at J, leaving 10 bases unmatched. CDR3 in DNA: TGCGCCAGCAGGGACAGGGAGTTTTTGGGCTATGGCTACACCTTC. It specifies CASRDREFLGYGYTF. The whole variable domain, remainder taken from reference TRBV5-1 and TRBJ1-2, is KAGVTQTPRYLIKTRGQQVTLSCSPISGHRSVSWYQQTPGQGLQFLFEYFSETQRNKGNFPGRFSGRQFSNSRSEMNVSTLELGDSALYLCASRDREFLGYGYTFGSGTRLTVV.

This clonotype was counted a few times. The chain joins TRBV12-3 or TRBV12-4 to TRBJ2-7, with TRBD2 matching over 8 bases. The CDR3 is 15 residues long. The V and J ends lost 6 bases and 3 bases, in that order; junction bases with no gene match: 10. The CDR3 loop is CASSPGGAGVYEQYF. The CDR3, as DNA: TGTGCCAGCAGCCCCGGGGGGGCAGGGGTCTACGAGCAGTACTTC.

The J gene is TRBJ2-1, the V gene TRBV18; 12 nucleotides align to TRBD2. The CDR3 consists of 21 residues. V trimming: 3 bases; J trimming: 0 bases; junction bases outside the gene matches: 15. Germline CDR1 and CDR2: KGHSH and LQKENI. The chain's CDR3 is CASSPPRLAGVGYLSYNEQFF. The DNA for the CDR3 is TGTGCCAGCTCACCGCCTCGACTAGCGGGGGTTGGATACCTCTCCTACAATGAGCAGTTCTTC.

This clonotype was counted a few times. The CDR3 reads CASSETSGGPHTQYF. The CDR3 DNA sequence: TGTGCCAGCAGTGAGACTAGCGGGGGACCCCATACGCAGTATTTT. This chain uses TRBV6-1 with TRBJ2-3, with TRBD2 matching 12 bases. The germline gives CDR1 MNHNS, CDR2 SASEGT. The CDR3 totals 15 residues. V was clipped by 3 bases and J by 7 bases; unmatched bases: 5.

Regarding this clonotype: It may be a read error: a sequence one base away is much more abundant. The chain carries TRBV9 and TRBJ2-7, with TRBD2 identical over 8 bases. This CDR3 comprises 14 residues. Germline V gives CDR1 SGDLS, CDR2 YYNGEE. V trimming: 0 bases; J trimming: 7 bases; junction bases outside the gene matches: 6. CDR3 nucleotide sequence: TGTGCCAGCAGCGTAGCCAGCGGGAGCAATGAGCAGTACTTC. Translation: CASSVASGSNEQYF.

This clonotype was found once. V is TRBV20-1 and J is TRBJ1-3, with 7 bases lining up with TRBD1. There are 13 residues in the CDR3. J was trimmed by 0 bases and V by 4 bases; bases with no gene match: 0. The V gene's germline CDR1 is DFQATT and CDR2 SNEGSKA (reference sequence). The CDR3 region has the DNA TGCAGTGCTACAGGGGGCTCTGGAAACACCATATATTTT. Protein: CSATGGSGNTIYF.